This TCR beta chain is drawn from a study of T cells in lung cancer brain metastases. Each sample used about 2.24–4.92 ug genomic DNA, matched between paired samples. Sequencing used immunoSEQ multiplex PCR; TCRdb keeps in-frame clones, though not all of them. The table lists 3,000 to 4,000 clones, about nine tenths of them singletons. Patients had resection for synchronous oligometastatic disease or delayed recurrence of a solitary brain metastasis. The study's findings and limits: Most clones were lesion-specific, with limited overlap between paired lesions (Morisita approximately 0.24).

Details on this clone: Its antigen remains unknown.

From germline, CDR1 is LNHDA and CDR2 SQIVND (reference sequence). This CDR3 region has 13 residues. The V end was cut by 0 bases, the J end by 10 bases, with 10 bases between. The source material was tumor tissue from the primary lung tumor. The rearrangement links TRBV19 to TRBJ2-4; tentatively, D is TRBD1 (5 bases). The sequence derives from a man between 70 and 80 years old with non-small cell lung cancer. The CDR3 DNA follows: TGTGCCAGTAGTATAGACAGGGCAGGGATTCAGTACTTC. Translation: CASSIDRAGIQYF.